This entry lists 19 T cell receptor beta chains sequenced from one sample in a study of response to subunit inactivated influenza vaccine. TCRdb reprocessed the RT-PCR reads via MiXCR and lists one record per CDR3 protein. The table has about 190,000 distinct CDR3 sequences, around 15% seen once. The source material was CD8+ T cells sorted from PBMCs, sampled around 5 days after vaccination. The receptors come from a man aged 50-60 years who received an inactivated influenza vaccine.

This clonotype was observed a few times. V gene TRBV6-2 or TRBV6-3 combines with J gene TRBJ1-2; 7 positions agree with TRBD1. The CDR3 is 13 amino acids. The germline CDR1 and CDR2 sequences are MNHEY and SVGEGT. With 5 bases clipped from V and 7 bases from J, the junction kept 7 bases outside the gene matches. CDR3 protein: CASSPGTVPGYTF. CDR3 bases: TGTGCCAGCAGTCCCGGGACAGTCCCTGGCTACACCTTC.

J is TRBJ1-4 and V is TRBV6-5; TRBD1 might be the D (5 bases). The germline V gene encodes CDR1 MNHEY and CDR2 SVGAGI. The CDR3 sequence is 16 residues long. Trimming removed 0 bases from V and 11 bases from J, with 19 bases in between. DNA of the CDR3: TGTGCCAGCAGTTACTCGAAGAACAGGTTAAAAGGGAAACTGTTTTTT. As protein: CASSYSKNRLKGKLFF.

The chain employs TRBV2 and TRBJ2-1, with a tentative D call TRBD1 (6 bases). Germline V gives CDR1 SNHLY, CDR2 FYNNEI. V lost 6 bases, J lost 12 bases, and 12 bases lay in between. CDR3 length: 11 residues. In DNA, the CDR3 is TGTGCCAGCAGCCCGGACAGAGTGCAGTTCTTC. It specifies CASSPDRVQFF.

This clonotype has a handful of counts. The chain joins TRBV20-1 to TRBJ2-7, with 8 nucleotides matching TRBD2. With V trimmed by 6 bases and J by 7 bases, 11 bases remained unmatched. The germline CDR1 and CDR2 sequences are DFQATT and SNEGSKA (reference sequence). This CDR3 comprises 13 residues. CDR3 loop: CSARTSNRMEQYF. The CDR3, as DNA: TGCAGTGCCAGGACTAGCAACCGCATGGAGCAGTACTTC.

CDR3 amino acids: CASSLDGAGRTTPQETQYF. CDR3 DNA sequence: TGTGCCAGCAGTTTAGATGGGGCGGGGAGGACGACACCTCAAGAGACCCAGTACTTC. V gene TRBV27 combines with J gene TRBJ2-5, with D perhaps TRBD2 (6 bases). CDR3 length: 19 amino acids. Trimming took 2 bases from V and 2 from J, leaving 24 bases between them. In germline, CDR1 is MNHEY, CDR2 SMNVEV (reference sequence).

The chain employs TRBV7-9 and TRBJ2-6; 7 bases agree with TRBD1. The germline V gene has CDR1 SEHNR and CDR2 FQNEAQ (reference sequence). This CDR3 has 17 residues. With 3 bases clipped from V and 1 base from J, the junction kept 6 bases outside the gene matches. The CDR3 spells CASSFGTDLSGANVLTF. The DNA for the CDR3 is TGTGCCAGCAGCTTCGGGACAGACCTTTCTGGGGCCAACGTCCTGACTTTC.

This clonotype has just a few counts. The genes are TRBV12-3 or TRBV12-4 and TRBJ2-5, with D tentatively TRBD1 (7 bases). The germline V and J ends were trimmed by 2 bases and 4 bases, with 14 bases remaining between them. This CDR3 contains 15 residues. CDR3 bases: TGTGCCAGCAGTTTAAACGTCCAGGGGGGAGAGACCCAGTACTTC. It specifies CASSLNVQGGETQYF.

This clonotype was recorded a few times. The CDR3 DNA is TGCGCCAGCAGCCACCCAGGTGGAGGCGAGCAGTACTTC. Its translation: CASSHPGGGEQYF. The chain joins TRBV4-1 to TRBJ2-7; tentative D call: TRBD2 (5 bases). The CDR3 covers 13 residues. With 3 bases removed from V and 6 bases from J, the gap between germline ends came to 12 bases. CDR1 and CDR2 from the germline V gene are MGHRA and YSYEKL.

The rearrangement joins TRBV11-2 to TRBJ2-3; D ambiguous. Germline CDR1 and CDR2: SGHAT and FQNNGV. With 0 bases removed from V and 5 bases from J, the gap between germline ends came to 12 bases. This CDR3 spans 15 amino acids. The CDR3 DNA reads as TGTGCCAGCAGCTTAGAATACGGCACCGGAGATACGCAGTATTTT. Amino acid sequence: CASSLEYGTGDTQYF.

In nucleotides, the CDR3 is TGTGCCAGCAGCCCGACGACAGGGGGTTGGGAGACCCAGTACTTC. Residues: CASSPTTGGWETQYF. The chain is built from TRBV7-9 and TRBJ2-5; 9 bases fit TRBD1. This CDR3 is built from 15 residues. J gave up 5 bases and V 5 bases, and 9 bases lay outside the gene matches. Germline lookup yields CDR1 SEHNR and CDR2 FQNEAQ (reference sequence).

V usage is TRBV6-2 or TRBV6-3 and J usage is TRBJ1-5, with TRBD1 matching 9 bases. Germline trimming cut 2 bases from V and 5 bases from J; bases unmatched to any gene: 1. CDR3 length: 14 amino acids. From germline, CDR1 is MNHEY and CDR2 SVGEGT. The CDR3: CASSYDRGYQPQHF. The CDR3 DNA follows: TGTGCCAGCAGTTACGACAGGGGGTATCAGCCCCAGCATTTT.

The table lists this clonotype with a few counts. DNA for the CDR3: TGCAGTGCTCATATCCCAGCACTAGCGGGAGATCTATACGAGCAGTACTTC. Translating it yields CSAHIPALAGDLYEQYF. This chain links TRBV20-1 with TRBJ2-7, with 11 bases fitting TRBD2. The CDR3 covers 17 residues. V was clipped by 5 bases and J by 4 bases; unmatched bases: 16. Germline V lookup: CDR1 DFQATT, CDR2 SNEGSKA (reference sequence).

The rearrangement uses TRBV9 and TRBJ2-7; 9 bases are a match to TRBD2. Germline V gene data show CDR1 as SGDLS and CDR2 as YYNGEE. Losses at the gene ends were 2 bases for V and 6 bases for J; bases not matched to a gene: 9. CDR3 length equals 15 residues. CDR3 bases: TGTGCCAGCAGCGTTGGTCTAGCGGGGTTCAGCGAGCAGTACTTC. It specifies CASSVGLAGFSEQYF.

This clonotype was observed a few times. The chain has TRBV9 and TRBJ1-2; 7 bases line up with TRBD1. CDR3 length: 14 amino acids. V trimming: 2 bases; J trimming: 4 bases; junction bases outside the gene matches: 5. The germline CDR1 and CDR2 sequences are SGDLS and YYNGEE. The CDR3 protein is CASSVGRQGYGYTF. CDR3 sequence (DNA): TGTGCCAGCAGCGTCGGTCGACAGGGCTATGGCTACACCTTC.

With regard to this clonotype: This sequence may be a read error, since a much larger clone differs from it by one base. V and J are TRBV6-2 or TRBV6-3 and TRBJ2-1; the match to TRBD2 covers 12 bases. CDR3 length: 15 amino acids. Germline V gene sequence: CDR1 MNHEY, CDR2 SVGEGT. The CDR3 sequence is CASTLAGGGYNEQLF. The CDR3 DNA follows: TGTGCCAGTACCCTAGCGGGAGGGGGATACAATGAGCAGCTCTTC.

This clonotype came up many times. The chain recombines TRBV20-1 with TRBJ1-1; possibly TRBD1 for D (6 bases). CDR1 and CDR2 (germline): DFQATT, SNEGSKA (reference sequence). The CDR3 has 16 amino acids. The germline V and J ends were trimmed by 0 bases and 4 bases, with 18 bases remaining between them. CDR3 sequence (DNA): TGCAGTGCTAGAGATGGTTTTGGGGGGCAGAGCACTGAAGCTTTCTTT. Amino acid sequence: CSARDGFGGQSTEAFF.

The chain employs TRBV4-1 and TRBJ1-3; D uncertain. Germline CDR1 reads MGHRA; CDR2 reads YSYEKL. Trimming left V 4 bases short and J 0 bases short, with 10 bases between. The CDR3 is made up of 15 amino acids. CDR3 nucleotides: TGCGCCAGCAGCCTCGGCATCAGCTCTGGAAACACCATATATTTT. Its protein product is CASSLGISSGNTIYF.

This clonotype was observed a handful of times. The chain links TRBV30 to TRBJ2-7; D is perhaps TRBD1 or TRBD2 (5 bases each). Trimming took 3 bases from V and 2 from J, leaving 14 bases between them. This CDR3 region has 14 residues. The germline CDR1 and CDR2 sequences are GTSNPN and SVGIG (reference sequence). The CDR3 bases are TGTGCCTGGAGCCGCGGGCAGGGCGCCTACGAGCAGTACTTC. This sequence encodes CAWSRGQGAYEQYF.

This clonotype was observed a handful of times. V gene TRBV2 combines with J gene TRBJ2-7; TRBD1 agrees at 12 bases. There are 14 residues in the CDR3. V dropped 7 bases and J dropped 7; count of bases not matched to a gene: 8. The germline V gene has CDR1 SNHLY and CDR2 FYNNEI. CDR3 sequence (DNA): TGTGCCAGCACCCCGGGACAGGGGGCGAGGGAGCAGTACTTC. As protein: CASTPGQGAREQYF.